These T cell receptor beta chains were read from a single sample in a study of shared clonotypes between healthy human individuals. The data were produced by immunoSEQ multiplex PCR, yet TCRdb's version contains in-frame clones alone and is incomplete. Of roughly 2 million clones listed, almost 96% were seen once; the top ten hold approximately 0.13%. Sequencing input: naive CD4+ T cells sorted from blood. Receptors were obtained from a young man in good health. Both conserved end residues are part of each CDR3. A D gene is named only where the DNA matches it firmly. Size tells how often a clone was seen (once, few, many) or the class of an expanded clone, and some rows leave it out.

j_gene: TRBJ2-2
abundance: .
d_gene: TRBD1
v_gene: TRBV5-6
CDR3nt: TGTGCCAGCAGCCGGACAGGGGCCGGCACCGGGGAGCTGTTTTTT
CDR3aa: CASSRTGAGTGELFF

j_gene: TRBJ1-2
abundance: .
d_gene: .
v_gene: TRBV5-1
CDR3nt: TGCGCCAGCAGCTTGGCAGGGCTCCAATATGGCTACACCTTC
CDR3aa: CASSLAGLQYGYTF

j_gene: TRBJ2-7
abundance: .
d_gene: .
v_gene: TRBV15
CDR3nt: TGTGCCACCAGCAGAGGAGGTATCGGGGGCATCTACGAGCAGTACTTC
CDR3aa: CATSRGGIGGIYEQYF

j_gene: TRBJ2-4
abundance: once
d_gene: TRBD1
v_gene: TRBV5-1
CDR3nt: TGCGCCAGCAGCTCGGACAGGATGAACATTCAGTACTTC
CDR3aa: CASSSDRMNIQYF

j_gene: TRBJ1-2
abundance: few
d_gene: .
v_gene: TRBV9
CDR3nt: TGTGCCAGCAGGGGGGAGTCGGAAGGCTACACCTTC
CDR3aa: CASRGESEGYTF

j_gene: TRBJ2-3
abundance: once
d_gene: .
v_gene: TRBV9
CDR3nt: TGTGCCAGCAGCGTTGACCTTAGTATTTACACAGATACGCAGTATTTT
CDR3aa: CASSVDLSIYTDTQYF

j_gene: TRBJ2-7
abundance: .
d_gene: .
v_gene: TRBV19
CDR3nt: TGTGCCAGTAGTATCTCGTTGGGAGAGACCTACGAGCAGTACTTC
CDR3aa: CASSISLGETYEQYF

j_gene: TRBJ1-6
abundance: .
d_gene: .
v_gene: TRBV5-6
CDR3nt: TGTGCCAGCAGTTTACCTTCGGGATCACCCCTCCACTTT
CDR3aa: CASSLPSGSPLHF

j_gene: TRBJ1-5
abundance: .
d_gene: .
v_gene: TRBV7-2
CDR3nt: TGTGCCAGCAGCTTTAAAGGGGCTAGCAATCAGCCCCAGCATTTT
CDR3aa: CASSFKGASNQPQHF

j_gene: TRBJ1-3
abundance: .
d_gene: TRBD1
v_gene: TRBV19
CDR3nt: TGTGCCAGTAACCGACAGGGAACTGGAAACACCATATATTTT
CDR3aa: CASNRQGTGNTIYF

j_gene: TRBJ2-7
abundance: .
d_gene: TRBD2
v_gene: TRBV5-1
CDR3nt: TGCGCCAGCAGCTTGGCTACTAGCGGAGTCTACGAGCAGTACTTC
CDR3aa: CASSLATSGVYEQYF

j_gene: TRBJ2-1
abundance: .
d_gene: TRBD1
v_gene: TRBV5-1
CDR3nt: TGCGCCAGCAGCCACAACGGACAGGGCCTTAATGAGCAGTTCTTC
CDR3aa: CASSHNGQGLNEQFF

j_gene: TRBJ1-6
abundance: .
d_gene: .
v_gene: TRBV9
CDR3nt: TGTGCCAGCAGCGTACTGTGGGTAAAAGATTCACCCCTCCACTTT
CDR3aa: CASSVLWVKDSPLHF

j_gene: TRBJ2-5
abundance: .
d_gene: .
v_gene: TRBV25-1
CDR3nt: TGTGCCAGCAGTGAAACCGGCCTATTAAAAGAGACCCAGTACTTC
CDR3aa: CASSETGLLKETQYF

j_gene: TRBJ2-7
abundance: .
d_gene: .
v_gene: TRBV6-5
CDR3nt: TGTGCCAGCAGTTACTCGAGGGCGGCGTCCGGCGAGCAGTACTTC
CDR3aa: CASSYSRAASGEQYF

j_gene: TRBJ1-1
abundance: .
d_gene: TRBD1
v_gene: TRBV19
CDR3nt: TGTGCCAGTAGTATACCGGGACAGAATAAAGCTTTCTTT
CDR3aa: CASSIPGQNKAFF

j_gene: TRBJ2-2
abundance: .
d_gene: TRBD2
v_gene: TRBV10-3
CDR3nt: TGTGCCATCAGTGGGACTAGCGGGAGGGGGAACACCGGGGAGCTGTTTTTT
CDR3aa: CAISGTSGRGNTGELFF

j_gene: TRBJ1-6
abundance: .
d_gene: TRBD1
v_gene: TRBV19
CDR3nt: TGTGCCAGTAGTCCAGGGGGTCGGAATTCACCCCTCCACTTT
CDR3aa: CASSPGGRNSPLHF

j_gene: TRBJ1-3
abundance: .
d_gene: TRBD1
v_gene: TRBV19
CDR3nt: TGTGCCAGTAGTATCCAGGGGGCGTTTGGAAACACCATATATTTT
CDR3aa: CASSIQGAFGNTIYF

j_gene: TRBJ2-1
abundance: .
d_gene: TRBD1
v_gene: TRBV19
CDR3nt: TGTGCCAGTAGTACCGACCGGGACAGGGTAACGAATGAGCAGTTCTTC
CDR3aa: CASSTDRDRVTNEQFF

j_gene: TRBJ1-4
abundance: once
d_gene: .
v_gene: TRBV10-3
CDR3nt: TGTGCCATCAGTGAGTCAGGAAGGGAACTGTTTTTT
CDR3aa: CAISESGRELFF

j_gene: TRBJ1-1
abundance: .
d_gene: .
v_gene: TRBV5-1
CDR3nt: TGCGCCAGCAGCTTGGTTGGGGGGGAAGTCACTGAAGCTTTCTTT
CDR3aa: CASSLVGGEVTEAFF

j_gene: TRBJ2-1
abundance: .
d_gene: TRBD1
v_gene: TRBV7-9
CDR3nt: TGTGCCAGCAGCTCTTCAGGGGGCTCCTACAATGAGCAGTTCTTC
CDR3aa: CASSSSGGSYNEQFF

j_gene: TRBJ2-7
abundance: .
d_gene: .
v_gene: TRBV7-9
CDR3nt: TGTGCCAGCAGCTTACGGGGACAACCGTCGGAGCAGTACTTC
CDR3aa: CASSLRGQPSEQYF

j_gene: TRBJ2-3
abundance: once
d_gene: .
v_gene: TRBV14
CDR3nt: TGTGCCAGCAGCCAAGGGGCTAGCACAGATACGCAGTATTTT
CDR3aa: CASSQGASTDTQYF

j_gene: TRBJ1-6
abundance: .
d_gene: TRBD1
v_gene: TRBV5-6
CDR3nt: TGTGCCAGCAGCTTGGCCTTGGGGACAGGGAGTTCACCCCTCCACTTT
CDR3aa: CASSLALGTGSSPLHF

j_gene: TRBJ1-1
abundance: .
d_gene: TRBD1
v_gene: TRBV7-9
CDR3nt: TGTGCCAGCAGCACAACCGGGACAGTGAACACTGAAGCTTTCTTT
CDR3aa: CASSTTGTVNTEAFF

j_gene: TRBJ2-7
abundance: .
d_gene: TRBD1
v_gene: TRBV5-6
CDR3nt: TGTGCCAGCAGCCAAGGCAGGGGGCGAAAGCAGTACTTC
CDR3aa: CASSQGRGRKQYF

j_gene: TRBJ1-2
abundance: .
d_gene: .
v_gene: TRBV5-4
CDR3nt: TGTGCCAGCAGCTTTTTCAACAGACAAGCGTATGGCTACACCTTC
CDR3aa: CASSFFNRQAYGYTF

j_gene: TRBJ2-7
abundance: once
d_gene: .
v_gene: TRBV11-3
CDR3nt: TGTGCCAGCAGCTTAGATATGTCCTACGAGCAGTACTTC
CDR3aa: CASSLDMSYEQYF

j_gene: TRBJ2-5
abundance: .
d_gene: TRBD1
v_gene: TRBV7-2
CDR3nt: TGTGCCAGCAGCTTAGTAACAGGGGGCAGGCGAGAGACCCAGTACTTC
CDR3aa: CASSLVTGGRRETQYF

j_gene: TRBJ1-2
abundance: .
d_gene: TRBD1
v_gene: TRBV29-1
CDR3nt: TGCAGCGTTGAAGTCTTAGGGACAGGAAATGGCTACACCTTC
CDR3aa: CSVEVLGTGNGYTF

j_gene: TRBJ1-2
abundance: .
d_gene: .
v_gene: TRBV5-8
CDR3nt: TGTGCCAGCAGCGACTATACGGAGGGTGGCTACACCTTC
CDR3aa: CASSDYTEGGYTF

j_gene: TRBJ2-7
abundance: .
d_gene: TRBD2
v_gene: TRBV9
CDR3nt: TGTGCCAGCAGCGTAGGGACTAGCGGGGGTGTCTACGAGCAGTACTTC
CDR3aa: CASSVGTSGGVYEQYF

j_gene: TRBJ2-3
abundance: .
d_gene: .
v_gene: TRBV27
CDR3nt: TGTGCCAGCAGTTTTGGGATTCCCGATTTTATTAGCACAGATACGCAGTATTTT
CDR3aa: CASSFGIPDFISTDTQYF

j_gene: TRBJ2-1
abundance: .
d_gene: TRBD2
v_gene: TRBV7-2
CDR3nt: TGTGCCAGCAGCTCTACTAGCGGGAAAAATAATGAGCAGTTCTTC
CDR3aa: CASSSTSGKNNEQFF

j_gene: TRBJ2-7
abundance: .
d_gene: TRBD1
v_gene: TRBV7-9
CDR3nt: TGTGCCAGCAGCCCAGGGACAGGAGGTAACTACGAGCAGTACTTC
CDR3aa: CASSPGTGGNYEQYF

j_gene: TRBJ2-1
abundance: .
d_gene: .
v_gene: TRBV5-4
CDR3nt: TGTGCCAGCAGCTTGGCGGCTAGCGCTGAGCAGTTCTTC
CDR3aa: CASSLAASAEQFF